The 29 T cell receptor beta chains in this list originate from one sample, sequenced in a study of blood T cell repertoires in COVID-19. The protocol was immunoSEQ multiplex PCR, while the TCRdb copy is restricted to in-frame clones and leaves out a portion. Of under 350,000 clones in the sample, approximately 90% were seen once. The sample taken for sequencing was peripheral blood. These receptors came from a man younger than 35 with active or convalescent COVID-19.

V gene TRBV9 combines with J gene TRBJ1-2, with D perhaps TRBD1 (5 bases). This CDR3 contains 15 residues. V lost 3 bases and J 0 bases, leaving 12 bases between the germline ends. Germline V gene data show CDR1 as SGDLS and CDR2 as YYNGEE. CDR3 in amino acids: CASSGAGKANYGYTF. Here the CDR3 DNA reads TGTGCCAGCAGCGGAGCAGGGAAGGCTAACTATGGCTACACCTTC. The whole variable domain, remainder taken from reference TRBV9 and TRBJ1-2, is DSGVTQTPKHLITATGQRVTLRCSPRSGDLSVYWYQQSLDQGLQFLIQYYNGEERAKGNILERFSAQQFPDLHSELNLSSLELGDSALYFCASSGAGKANYGYTFGSGTRLTVV.

The chain couples TRBV28 to TRBJ2-7, with D uncertain. Trimming pared 6 bases from V and 0 bases from J, leaving 12 bases between. CDR1 is MDHEN, CDR2 SYDVKM, per germline. The CDR3 totals 14 residues. CDR3 coding DNA: TGTGCCAGCAGCGTCCCCGGTAGCTCCTACGAGCAGTACTTC. Amino acid sequence: CASSVPGSSYEQYF.

The chain employs TRBV19 and TRBJ1-3; TRBD1 might be the D (6 bases). Trimming pared 4 bases from V and 0 bases from J, leaving 13 bases between. Germline CDR1 is LNHDA and CDR2 is SQIVND (reference sequence). CDR3 length equals 16 residues. The CDR3 loop is CASSTDRYVSGNTIYF. Here the CDR3 DNA reads TGTGCCAGTAGTACCGACAGGTACGTCTCTGGAAACACCATATATTTT.

This clone is a singleton in its sample. The chain joins TRBV19 to TRBJ2-2, with D maybe TRBD2 (6 bases). The germline V gene has CDR1 LNHDA and CDR2 SQIVND (reference sequence). This CDR3 comprises 15 residues. The V end was cut by 6 bases, the J end by 5 bases, with 16 bases between. Here the CDR3 reads CASRRDGGSTGELFF. CDR3 DNA sequence: TGTGCCAGTAGGAGGGACGGGGGTTCGACCGGGGAGCTGTTTTTT.

The chain joins TRBV30 to TRBJ1-6, with D possibly TRBD1 on 5 matching bases. V lost 0 bases to trimming and J lost 3 bases, with 12 bases between them. The CDR3 consists of 16 residues. CDR1 and CDR2 from the germline V gene are GTSNPN and SVGIG (reference sequence). CDR3 DNA sequence: TGTGCCTGGAGTGTACTTCCAGGGCACTATAATTCACCCCTCCACTTT. Its translation: CAWSVLPGHYNSPLHF.

The genes are TRBV5-6 and TRBJ2-5; perhaps TRBD2 as D (5 bases). The CDR3 contains 13 residues. CDR1 SGHDT and CDR2 YYEEEE come from the germline V gene. The V end lost 2 bases, the J end lost 5 bases, and 10 bases lay between the germline ends. This chain's CDR3 is CASSFRRRETQYF. CDR3 DNA: TGTGCCAGCAGCTTTAGGAGGAGGGAGACCCAGTACTTC.

This chain connects TRBV14 to TRBJ1-1; a possible D gene is TRBD1 (6 bases). The CDR3 has 11 amino acids. Trimming stripped 4 bases from V and 14 bases from J, with 14 bases between. Germline CDR1 SGHDN, CDR2 FVKESK. In DNA form, the CDR3 reads TGTGCCAGCAGCCGGGACATCGCGGTGTTCTTT. Its translation: CASSRDIAVFF.

The chain carries TRBV5-4 and TRBJ2-7; 8 bases are shared with TRBD1. With V trimmed by 0 bases and J by 2 bases, 1 base remained unmatched. Germline CDR1 reads SGHNT; CDR2 reads YYREEE (reference sequence). The CDR3 extends over 14 amino acids. The CDR3 bases are TGTGCCAGCAGCTTGGGGACAGGGACCTACGAGCAGTACTTC. Its protein product is CASSLGTGTYEQYF.

The V call is TRBV6-1, the J call TRBJ2-3; tentative D call: TRBD2 (6 bases). The CDR3 has 16 residues. Germline loops: CDR1 MNHNS, CDR2 SASEGT. V was shortened by 2 bases and J by 6 bases, with 18 bases between the two germline ends. CDR3 coding DNA: TGTGCCAGCAGTGAACGTTCTAGCGCCCGGGGCGATACGCAGTATTTT. Its protein product is CASSERSSARGDTQYF.

The chain couples TRBV11-2 to TRBJ1-2, with D possibly matching TRBD1 (6 bases). Germline V gene sequence: CDR1 SGHAT, CDR2 FQNNGV. The CDR3 length is 13 residues. Trimming cost V 0 bases and J 7 bases, with 9 bases left between them. CDR3 loop: CASSLDRGAGYTF. Written as DNA, the CDR3 is TGTGCCAGCAGCTTAGACCGGGGGGCTGGCTACACCTTC.

This sequence joins TRBV11-2 and TRBJ2-7, with a weak D call TRBD2 (7 bases). Germline assignment: CDR1 SGHAT and CDR2 FQNNGV. This CDR3 has 13 amino acids. V was pared by 8 bases and J by 4 bases, with 15 bases between. CDR3 sequence reads: CASGGGRGYEQYF. The CDR3 coding sequence is TGTGCCAGCGGGGGGGGCCGGGGGTACGAGCAGTACTTC.

This chain links TRBV5-1 with TRBJ2-5; TRBD2 aligns across 9 bases. The CDR3 is 16 residues long. The germline CDR1 and CDR2 sequences are SGHRS and YFSETQ. Germline trimming cut 0 bases from V and 2 bases from J; bases unmatched to any gene: 5. CDR3: CASSLVAGGQQETQYF. CDR3 in DNA: TGCGCCAGCAGCTTGGTGGCGGGGGGGCAGCAAGAGACCCAGTACTTC.

The chain employs TRBV29-1 and TRBJ2-7; 7 bases match TRBD2. Germline V gene data show CDR1 as SQVTM and CDR2 as ANQGSEA. Trimming at V came to 8 bases and at J to 6 bases, leaving 4 bases not matched to a gene. This CDR3 comprises 10 residues. The CDR3 DNA is TGCAGCTCCTGGGAGGGCGAGCAGTACTTC. Encoded protein: CSSWEGEQYF.

Written as DNA, the CDR3 is TGTGCCAGTAGGGGGACAGGGTACGAGACCCAGTACTTC. Translated: CASRGTGYETQYF. This sequence joins TRBV19 and TRBJ2-5, with TRBD1 matching over 9 bases. CDR3 length: 13 amino acids. The germline gives CDR1 LNHDA, CDR2 SQIVND (reference sequence). V trimming: 6 bases; J trimming: 5 bases; junction bases outside the gene matches: 4.

This clone was observed a single time. The chain has TRBV19 and TRBJ1-1; D is possibly TRBD1 (6 bases). Germline values: CDR1 LNHDA, CDR2 SQIVND (reference sequence). The CDR3 length is 13 residues. Trimming stripped 4 bases from V and 3 bases from J, with 9 bases between. The CDR3 coding sequence is TGTGCCAGTAGTAATTCAGGGGACACTGAAGCTTTCTTT. This encodes CASSNSGDTEAFF.

The rearrangement uses TRBV6-5 and TRBJ2-2, with 11 bases lining up with TRBD1. Trimming removed 7 bases from V and 7 bases from J; junction bases left unmatched: 8. The CDR3 covers 15 residues. Germline V CDR1 and CDR2: MNHEY, SVGAGI. In nucleotides, the CDR3 is TGTGCCAGCAACTATGGACAGGGGGCGGGCGGGGAGCTGTTTTTT. It translates to CASNYGQGAGGELFF.

The chain carries TRBV10-3 and TRBJ1-1; the D gene is possibly TRBD1 (6 bases). The CDR3 runs 15 residues. Trimming shortened V by 6 bases and J by 3 bases, and 17 bases separated the two germline ends. CDR1 and CDR2 from the germline V gene are ENHRY and SYGVKD. CDR3 residues: CAISPGGARDTEAFF. Here the CDR3 DNA reads TGTGCCATCAGCCCCGGGGGGGCGAGGGACACTGAAGCTTTCTTT.

This clone was detected a few times. The chain carries TRBV9 and TRBJ2-5, with TRBD1 matching 11 bases. J lost 6 bases, V lost 3 bases, and 7 bases had no gene match. The germline gives CDR1 SGDLS, CDR2 YYNGEE. CDR3 size: 15 residues. In nucleotides, the CDR3 is TGTGCCAGCAGCGCCCGGGGACAGGGGGTGCAGACCCAGTACTTC. Its protein product is CASSARGQGVQTQYF.

The chain couples TRBV5-1 to TRBJ2-1; TRBD2 agrees at 12 bases. CDR3 length equals 16 residues. Germline values: CDR1 SGHRS, CDR2 YFSETQ. The junction had 6 bases not matched to a gene; V was cut back by 5 bases and J by 3 bases. The CDR3 spells CASRPSSGRDYNEQFF. In DNA, the CDR3 is TGCGCCAGCAGGCCCTCTAGCGGGAGGGACTACAATGAGCAGTTCTTC.

The J gene is TRBJ1-2, the V gene TRBV27; 9 positions agree with TRBD1. CDR1 and CDR2 from the germline V gene are MNHEY and SMNVEV (reference sequence). The junction had 7 bases not matched to a gene; V was cut back by 6 bases and J by 5 bases. This CDR3 is built from 14 residues. CDR3 sequence reads: CASSPLQGAYGYTF. In nucleotides, the CDR3 is TGTGCCAGCAGCCCATTACAGGGGGCTTATGGCTACACCTTC.

V gene TRBV2 combines with J gene TRBJ1-5; TRBD1 might be the D (6 bases). Looked up from germline, CDR1 is SNHLY and CDR2 is FYNNEI. Trimming shortened V by 6 bases and J by 5 bases, and 17 bases separated the two germline ends. The CDR3 has 15 residues. The CDR3 is CASRPGGPGHQPQHF. In DNA, the CDR3 is TGTGCCAGCAGGCCCGGGGGGCCCGGGCATCAGCCCCAGCATTTT.

This chain connects TRBV4-1 to TRBJ2-2; 12 positions match TRBD2. The CDR3 is 20 amino acids. The V and J ends lost 0 bases and 4 bases, in that order; junction bases with no gene match: 12. Germline V gives CDR1 MGHRA, CDR2 YSYEKL. The CDR3 DNA follows: TGCGCCAGCAGCCAAGAAAGTCCCCGACTAGCGGGGGTGGTCACCGGGGAGCTGTTTTTT. This translates into CASSQESPRLAGVVTGELFF.

The rearrangement links TRBV19 to TRBJ1-5; TRBD1 aligns across 12 bases. The CDR3 covers 16 residues. Germline V lookup: CDR1 LNHDA, CDR2 SQIVND (reference sequence). The V and J ends lost 6 bases and 9 bases, in that order; junction bases with no gene match: 12. CDR3 protein: CASRGPGQGASWPQHF. DNA for the CDR3: TGTGCCAGTAGGGGACCGGGACAGGGGGCTTCTTGGCCCCAGCATTTT.

The chain is built from TRBV5-5 and TRBJ2-3; 9 bases are a match to TRBD1. Trimming took 3 bases from V and 3 from J; bases not matched to a gene: 5. This CDR3 is 15 amino acids long. From germline, CDR1 is SGHKS and CDR2 YYEKEE (reference sequence). In DNA, the CDR3 is TGTGCCAGCAGCTGGACCGGGACAGGGACAGATACGCAGTATTTT. This sequence encodes CASSWTGTGTDTQYF.

In DNA, the CDR3 is TGTGCCAGTAGAGGTCCCTTCGGGAACTACGAGCAGTACTTC. Protein product: CASRGPFGNYEQYF. The chain combines TRBV19 with TRBJ2-7; weak D call: TRBD2 (5 bases). V was shortened by 6 bases and J by 3 bases, with 15 bases between the two germline ends. Looked up from germline, CDR1 is LNHDA and CDR2 is SQIVND (reference sequence). The length of the CDR3 is 14 residues. The full variable domain, with the rest looked up from reference TRBV19 and TRBJ2-7, is DGGITQSPKYLFRKEGQNVTLSCEQNLNHDAMYWYRQDPGQGLRLIYYSQIVNDFQKGDIAEGYSVSREKKESFPLTVTSAQKNPTAFYLCASRGPFGNYEQYFGPGTRLTVT.

The rearrangement links TRBV7-9 to TRBJ2-1; 11 bases align to TRBD2. Germline assignment: CDR1 SEHNR and CDR2 FQNEAQ (reference sequence). The length of the CDR3 is 18 residues. Germline trimming cut 5 bases from V and 3 bases from J; bases unmatched to any gene: 12. The CDR3 DNA reads as TGTGCCAGCAGCCCCCGACTTAGCGGGAGGGCCCACTACAATGAGCAGTTCTTC. Protein sequence: CASSPRLSGRAHYNEQFF.

The chain couples TRBV7-2 to TRBJ2-7; 12 nucleotides match TRBD2. V shed 4 bases, J shed 6 bases, and the junction held 16 bases outside the gene matches. The CDR3 spans 18 residues. Germline CDR1 reads SGHTA; CDR2 reads FQGNSA. CDR3 region: CASSSSTSGSGGFGEQYF. In DNA, the CDR3 is TGTGCCAGCAGCTCCTCGACTAGCGGGAGTGGGGGGTTTGGCGAGCAGTACTTC.

The J gene is TRBJ1-2, the V gene TRBV9, with TRBD1 identical over 8 bases. V lost 3 bases to trimming and J lost 4 bases; unmatched junction nucleotides: 5. The CDR3 has 14 amino acids. Germline loops: CDR1 SGDLS, CDR2 YYNGEE. In nucleotides, the CDR3 is TGTGCCAGCAGCGCTGCGACAGGGGCCTATGGCTACACCTTC. Translation gives CASSAATGAYGYTF.

The CDR3 sequence is CASSPGTALTDTQYF. The CDR3 DNA follows: TGTGCCAGTAGTCCAGGGACAGCTCTCACAGATACGCAGTATTTT. This chain connects TRBV19 to TRBJ2-3, with 7 bases that match TRBD1. Germline values: CDR1 LNHDA, CDR2 SQIVND (reference sequence). This CDR3 is 15 amino acids long. V shed 5 bases and J 2 bases; nucleotides not matched to a gene: 7. The full variable domain, its missing parts supplied by reference TRBV19 and TRBJ2-3, is DGGITQSPKYLFRKEGQNVTLSCEQNLNHDAMYWYRQDPGQGLRLIYYSQIVNDFQKGDIAEGYSVSREKKESFPLTVTSAQKNPTAFYLCASSPGTALTDTQYFGPGTRLTVL.